Presented here are 32 T cell receptor beta chains from one specimen sequenced in a study of T cell changes during pregnancy in multiple sclerosis. Data came from immunoSEQ multiplex PCR; TCRdb stores just in-frame clones and leaves some out. The table includes roughly 89,000 clones, 85% to 95% detected once. Sequenced here: peripheral blood, sampled in the third trimester of pregnancy. Source of these receptors: a female donor with multiple sclerosis, enrolled in a pregnancy study.

The chain is built from TRBV28 and TRBJ2-3; tentatively, D is TRBD2 (5 bases). The V gene's germline CDR1 is MDHEN and CDR2 SYDVKM. The CDR3 is 16 amino acids. The V gene lost 5 bases and the J gene lost 3 bases, with 18 bases spanning the gap. DNA of the CDR3: TGTGCCAGCAGTCCCAACGACTATGGATATACAGATACGCAGTATTTT. Translation: CASSPNDYGYTDTQYF.

V is TRBV11-1 and J is TRBJ2-3; 9 nucleotides match TRBD1. This CDR3 has 17 residues. Trimming cost V 4 bases and J 3 bases; bases outside gene matches: 11. In germline, CDR1 is SGHAT, CDR2 FQDESV (reference sequence). The CDR3 sequence: CASSSPTGGFSTDTQYF. CDR3 nucleotide sequence: TGTGCCAGCAGCTCGCCGACAGGGGGGTTCTCTACAGATACGCAGTATTTT.

The chain uses TRBV2 and TRBJ2-7; 11 bases map to TRBD2. The length of the CDR3 is 16 residues. After removal of 0 bases from V and 5 bases from J, the junction contained 6 bases not matched to a gene. The germline V gene has CDR1 SNHLY and CDR2 FYNNEI. The CDR3 DNA is TGTGCCAGCAGTGAAGCCGGGCTAGCGGGAGGACACGAGCAGTACTTC. This sequence encodes CASSEAGLAGGHEQYF.

The count of this clone is one. V gene TRBV28 combines with J gene TRBJ2-3; 11 positions match TRBD2. V lost 6 bases and J lost 4; bases outside the gene matches: 9. CDR3 length: 16 residues. CDR1 and CDR2 (germline): MDHEN, SYDVKM. CDR3 sequence reads: CASRPLTSGISDTQYF. In nucleotides, the CDR3 is TGTGCCAGCAGACCATTGACTAGCGGGATCTCAGATACGCAGTATTTT.

This clone was observed once. The rearrangement links TRBV5-4 to TRBJ1-2; D might be TRBD1 (6 bases). Trimming pared 4 bases from V and 1 base from J, leaving 8 bases between. The germline CDR1 and CDR2 sequences are SGHNT and YYREEE (reference sequence). This CDR3 contains 13 residues. CDR3 coding DNA: TGTGCCAGCAGCCCAGGGGTTAACTATGGCTACACCTTC. Translation gives CASSPGVNYGYTF.

The chain recombines TRBV11-2 with TRBJ2-7; 7 bases match TRBD1. The J segment lost 0 bases and the V segment lost 6 bases, leaving 14 bases of the junction unmatched. There are 17 residues in the CDR3. In germline, CDR1 is SGHAT, CDR2 FQNNGV. CDR3 nucleotides: TGTGCCAGCAGTCCGCGGACAGGACAATTGAGCTCCTACGAGCAGTACTTC. This sequence encodes CASSPRTGQLSSYEQYF. Based on the CDR3 plus reference TRBV11-2 and TRBJ2-7, the full variable domain is EAGVAQSPRYKIIEKRQSVAFWCNPISGHATLYWYQQILGQGPKLLIQFQNNGVVDDSQLPKDRFSAERLKGVDSTLKIQPAKLEDSAVYLCASSPRTGQLSSYEQYFGPGTRLTVT.

The chain couples TRBV5-6 to TRBJ2-7, with D unresolved. CDR1 and CDR2 (germline): SGHDT, YYEEEE. V lost 0 bases to trimming and J lost 4 bases, with 5 bases between them. The CDR3 covers 12 residues. The CDR3 reads CASSLGQYEQYF. CDR3 nucleotides: TGTGCCAGCAGCTTGGGTCAATACGAGCAGTACTTC.

J is TRBJ1-3 and V is TRBV6-5, with TRBD1 identical over 9 bases. Germline-derived CDR1 and CDR2 are MNHEY and SVGAGI. V was pared by 6 bases and J by 16 bases, with 10 bases of the junction left unmatched. This CDR3 comprises 12 residues. CDR3 DNA sequence: TGTGCCAGCAGGGATACAGGGGGCTGGAGCTATTTT. It encodes CASRDTGGWSYF.

This clone was seen once. The chain employs TRBV7-9 and TRBJ2-2; the match to TRBD2 covers 7 bases. The V and J ends lost 7 bases and 3 bases, in that order; junction bases with no gene match: 11. This CDR3 region has 16 residues. Germline CDR1 and CDR2: SEHNR and FQNEAQ (reference sequence). The CDR3 here is CASNPSWDYHTGELFF. CDR3 sequence (DNA): TGTGCCAGCAACCCCTCGTGGGACTACCACACCGGGGAGCTGTTTTTT.

The chain has TRBV29-1 and TRBJ2-3; 7 bases align to TRBD1. This CDR3 comprises 14 residues. The V gene's germline CDR1 is SQVTM and CDR2 ANQGSEA. The V and J ends lost 7 bases and 1 base, in that order; junction bases with no gene match: 8. This CDR3 reads CSAARDSGTDTQYF. The CDR3 coding sequence is TGCAGCGCCGCCCGGGACAGTGGCACAGATACGCAGTATTTT.

The chain joins TRBV7-2 to TRBJ1-5; no clear D gene. Germline V gene lookup returns CDR1 SGHTA and CDR2 FQGNSA. V was trimmed by 6 bases and J by 2 bases, leaving 14 bases between them. There are 15 residues in the CDR3. This chain's CDR3 is CASSHQPPGNQPQHF. The CDR3 DNA follows: TGTGCCAGCAGTCACCAACCCCCGGGCAATCAGCCCCAGCATTTT.

CDR3 bases: TGCGCCAGCAGCCAAGAACAGGGTGTGGGTGAGCAGTACTTC. It translates to CASSQEQGVGEQYF. The chain couples TRBV4-1 to TRBJ2-7; the D gene is possibly TRBD1 (6 bases). This CDR3 is 14 amino acids long. Germline V lookup: CDR1 MGHRA, CDR2 YSYEKL. V gave up 0 bases and J gave up 7 bases, with 13 bases separating them.

V and J are TRBV28 and TRBJ2-3; 10 bases are a match to TRBD2. Losses at the gene ends were 3 bases for V and 0 bases for J; bases not matched to a gene: 0. Germline V CDR1 and CDR2: MDHEN, SYDVKM. The CDR3 has 15 residues. CDR3 bases: TGTGCCAGCAGTTTGACTAGCGGGAGCACAGATACGCAGTATTTT. This gives the protein CASSLTSGSTDTQYF. Drawing the rest from reference TRBV28 and TRBJ2-3, the complete variable domain is DVKVTQSSRYLVKRTGEKVFLECVQDMDHENMFWYRQDPGLGLRLIYFSYDVKMKEKGDIPEGYSVSREKKERFSLILESASTNQTSMYLCASSLTSGSTDTQYFGPGTRLTVL.

This clone occurred once. V is TRBV7-2 and J is TRBJ2-3; possible D gene TRBD2, 6 bases. V was pared by 5 bases and J by 4 bases, with 13 bases between. The germline CDR1 and CDR2 sequences are SGHTA and FQGNSA. The CDR3 spans 14 residues. The CDR3: CASSRDWTADTQYF. For the CDR3, the DNA is TGTGCCAGCAGCCGGGACTGGACCGCAGATACGCAGTATTTT.

In this sample, this clone turned up once. The J gene is TRBJ1-5, the V gene TRBV5-6; a possible D gene is TRBD1 (6 bases). The CDR3 consists of 14 residues. V shed 4 bases and J shed 1 base, with 9 bases lying between them. Looked up from germline, CDR1 is SGHDT and CDR2 is YYEEEE. The CDR3 DNA is TGTGCCAGCAGCGGAACAGGGAGCAATCAGCCCCAGCATTTT. Protein sequence: CASSGTGSNQPQHF.

This chain connects TRBV9 to TRBJ2-3; D is perhaps TRBD1 (6 bases). Deletions cut 0 bases from V and 5 bases from J, with 16 bases between. This CDR3 comprises 16 residues. Germline CDR1 is SGDLS and CDR2 is YYNGEE. For the CDR3, the DNA is TGTGCCAGCAGCGTAGAGGGAACAGGGCTCTTAGATACGCAGTATTTT. It translates to CASSVEGTGLLDTQYF. The full variable domain, in which reference TRBV9 and TRBJ2-3 provide the parts outside the CDR3, is DSGVTQTPKHLITATGQRVTLRCSPRSGDLSVYWYQQSLDQGLQFLIQYYNGEERAKGNILERFSAQQFPDLHSELNLSSLELGDSALYFCASSVEGTGLLDTQYFGPGTRLTVL.

The V call is TRBV7-9, the J call TRBJ2-1, with D perhaps matching TRBD1 (5 bases). This CDR3 has 14 residues. The germline V gene encodes CDR1 SEHNR and CDR2 FQNEAQ (reference sequence). Trimming removed 11 bases from V and 9 bases from J, with 23 bases in between. CDR3 nucleotide sequence: TGTGCCGAGGACCCGCAGGGCTTAGGCGTTGAGCAGTTCTTC. Translation: CAEDPQGLGVEQFF.

The gene calls are TRBV5-1 and TRBJ2-3; TRBD2 matches 12 bases. The CDR3 is made up of 17 amino acids. The germline V gene encodes CDR1 SGHRS and CDR2 YFSETQ. With 3 bases clipped from V and 7 bases from J, the junction kept 12 bases outside the gene matches. The DNA for the CDR3 is TGCGCCAGCAGCTGGGATCTAGCGGGAGGGCGTATCAATACGCAGTATTTT. Translation gives CASSWDLAGGRINTQYF.

The CDR3 DNA follows: TGTGCCAGCAAGGGGATTTATAGCAATCAGCCCCAGCATTTT. Encoded protein: CASKGIYSNQPQHF. This chain uses TRBV28 with TRBJ1-5; D possibly corresponds to TRBD1 (5 bases). V shed 7 bases and J shed 0 bases, with 10 bases lying between them. The CDR3 loop spans 14 amino acids. From germline, CDR1 is MDHEN and CDR2 SYDVKM.

This chain uses TRBV25-1 with TRBJ2-1, with unresolved D. This CDR3 has 14 amino acids. From germline, CDR1 is MGHDK and CDR2 SYGVNS. V gave up 4 bases and J gave up 5 bases, with 12 bases separating them. The CDR3 coding sequence is TGTGCCAGCAGTGGTGTGAGGTTCCACAATGAGCAGTTCTTC. Its protein product is CASSGVRFHNEQFF.

This clone was detected once. The chain has TRBV29-1 and TRBJ2-7; a weak D match, TRBD2 (5 bases). This CDR3 contains 15 residues. V was pared by 3 bases and J by 0 bases, with 15 bases between. Germline assignment: CDR1 SQVTM and CDR2 ANQGSEA. The CDR3 DNA reads TGCAGCGTTGACATCCTAGGAGGAAACTCCTACGAGCAGTACTTC. It is translated as CSVDILGGNSYEQYF.

V usage is TRBV27 and J usage is TRBJ2-3; 9 bases are shared with TRBD2. The CDR3 length is 17 residues. Germline V gives CDR1 MNHEY, CDR2 SMNVEV (reference sequence). V was pared by 8 bases and J by 1 base, with 13 bases of the junction left unmatched. Here the CDR3 DNA reads TGTGCCAGCGGCCTCGCGACTAGCGGTCTGGGCACAGATACGCAGTATTTT. Residues: CASGLATSGLGTDTQYF.

The rearrangement uses TRBV28 and TRBJ2-2; D is undetermined. Germline V gene lookup returns CDR1 MDHEN and CDR2 SYDVKM. This CDR3 region has 18 residues. Trimming shortened V by 3 bases and J by 0 bases, and 17 bases separated the two germline ends. CDR3 sequence (DNA): TGTGCCAGCAGTTTTAACCCGATTGGGCCCGCGAACACCGGGGAGCTGTTTTTT. This translates into CASSFNPIGPANTGELFF.

The V call is TRBV7-2, the J call TRBJ2-7, with D maybe TRBD1 (7 bases). Germline loops: CDR1 SGHTA, CDR2 FQGNSA. This CDR3 has 15 residues. V was trimmed by 5 bases and J by 4 bases, leaving 18 bases between them. CDR3 nucleotide sequence: TGTGCCAGCAGCGCGGGACAGTACCCCATATACGAGCAGTACTTC. This sequence encodes CASSAGQYPIYEQYF.

V is TRBV6-4 and J is TRBJ1-4; 7 bases are shared with TRBD1. CDR3 length: 15 amino acids. The germline V gene encodes CDR1 MRHNA and CDR2 SNTAGT. Germline trimming cut 6 bases from V and 0 bases from J; bases unmatched to any gene: 4. The CDR3 DNA follows: TGTGCCAGCAGGGCCGGGACAGCAACTAATGAAAAACTGTTTTTT. Translating it yields CASRAGTATNEKLFF.

This chain joins TRBV19 and TRBJ1-5; D perhaps matches TRBD1 (5 bases). There are 16 residues in the CDR3. Germline V CDR1 and CDR2: LNHDA, SQIVND (reference sequence). V was trimmed by 7 bases and J by 2 bases, leaving 18 bases between them. CDR3 DNA sequence: TGTGCCAGTACACCCCAGGGCACCAGGGGCAATCAGCCCCAGCATTTT. Protein: CASTPQGTRGNQPQHF.

The J gene is TRBJ1-2, the V gene TRBV4-3; D is unresolved. The CDR3 has 14 amino acids. Germline V gene lookup returns CDR1 LGHNA and CDR2 YSLEER. Trimming pared 0 bases from V and 3 bases from J, leaving 8 bases between. CDR3 DNA sequence: TGCGCCAGCAGCCAAGATCTCGGGGACTATGGCTACACCTTC. Amino acid sequence: CASSQDLGDYGYTF.

The V call is TRBV30, the J call TRBJ2-3; the match to TRBD2 covers 14 bases. The germline V gene has CDR1 GTSNPN and CDR2 SVGIG (reference sequence). V gave up 0 bases and J gave up 3 bases; unmatched junction bases: 17. There are 21 residues in the CDR3. The CDR3 DNA follows: TGTGCCTGGAGTGTTGGGTGGGGGGGACTAGCGGGAGTGGAGCGAACAGATACGCAGTATTTT. It yields the protein CAWSVGWGGLAGVERTDTQYF.

The count of this clone is one. This chain joins TRBV11-2 and TRBJ2-3, with a possible D match to TRBD1 (5 bases). The CDR3 length is 15 residues. Trimming shortened V by 1 base and J by 1 base, and 9 bases separated the two germline ends. Germline V gives CDR1 SGHAT, CDR2 FQNNGV. As DNA, the CDR3 is TGTGCCAGCAGCTTAGTGGCCAGGGGCACAGATACGCAGTATTTT. This translates into CASSLVARGTDTQYF.

The V and J genes are TRBV27 and TRBJ2-3; D uncertain. The CDR3 sequence is 13 residues long. V was cut by 4 bases and J by 4 bases, with 9 bases left in between. Germline values: CDR1 MNHEY, CDR2 SMNVEV (reference sequence). The CDR3 DNA sequence: TGTGCCAGCAGTTCCCTAAGCCCAGATACGCAGTATTTT. This gives the protein CASSSLSPDTQYF.

This clone occurred a few times. The rearrangement joins TRBV4-2 to TRBJ2-5, with 8 bases lining up with TRBD2. V gave up 4 bases and J gave up 5 bases; unmatched junction bases: 12. This CDR3 comprises 16 residues. Germline V gene data show CDR1 as LGHNA and CDR2 as YNFKEQ. The CDR3 nucleotides read TGTGCCAGCAGCCCTAGTCGGGAGGGTGGATCGGAGACCCAGTACTTC. As protein: CASSPSREGGSETQYF.

The rearrangement joins TRBV9 to TRBJ2-1, with 9 nucleotides matching TRBD2. Germline V gene data show CDR1 as SGDLS and CDR2 as YYNGEE. This CDR3 spans 16 amino acids. V shed 3 bases, J shed 4 bases, and the junction held 8 bases outside the gene matches. The CDR3 nucleotides are TGTGCCAGCAGCGGTAGCGGGAGAGGGGAATACAATGAGCAGTTCTTC. Its translation: CASSGSGRGEYNEQFF.